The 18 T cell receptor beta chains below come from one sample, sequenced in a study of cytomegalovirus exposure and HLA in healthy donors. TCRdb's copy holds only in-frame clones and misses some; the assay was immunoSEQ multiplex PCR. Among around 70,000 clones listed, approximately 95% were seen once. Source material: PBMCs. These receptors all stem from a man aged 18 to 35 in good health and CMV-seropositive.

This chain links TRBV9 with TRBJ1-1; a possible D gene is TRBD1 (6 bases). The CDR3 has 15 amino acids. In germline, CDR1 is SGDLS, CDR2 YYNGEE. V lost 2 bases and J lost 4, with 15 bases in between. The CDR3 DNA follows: TGTGCCAGCAGCGTGTCCGGACAGACGACCACTGAAGCTTTCTTT. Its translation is CASSVSGQTTTEAFF.

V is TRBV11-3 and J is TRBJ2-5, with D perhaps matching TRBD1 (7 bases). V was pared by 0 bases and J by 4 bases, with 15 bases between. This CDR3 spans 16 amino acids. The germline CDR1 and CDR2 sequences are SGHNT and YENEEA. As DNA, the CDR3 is TGTGCCAGCAGCTTAGATCCGGAGGGGGCGGGAGAGACCCAGTACTTC. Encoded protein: CASSLDPEGAGETQYF.

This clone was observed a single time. The CDR3 DNA sequence: TGTGCCAGCAGTCTAACCTACGAGCAGTACTTC. It codes for CASSLTYEQYF. This chain connects TRBV2 to TRBJ2-7; D is unclear. The CDR3 covers 11 residues. V was cut by 5 bases and J by 2 bases, with 4 bases left in between. Germline loops: CDR1 SNHLY, CDR2 FYNNEI. Supplemented by reference TRBV2 and TRBJ2-7, the full variable domain reads EPEVTQTPSHQVTQMGQEVILRCVPISNHLYFYWYRQILGQKVEFLVSFYNNEISEKSEIFDDQFSVERPDGSNFTLKIRSTKLEDSAMYFCASSLTYEQYFGPGTRLTVT.

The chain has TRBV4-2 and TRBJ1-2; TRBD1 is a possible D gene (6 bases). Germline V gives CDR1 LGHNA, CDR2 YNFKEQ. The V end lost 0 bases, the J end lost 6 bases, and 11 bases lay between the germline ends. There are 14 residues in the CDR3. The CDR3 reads CASSQETTGDGYTF. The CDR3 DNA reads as TGTGCCAGCAGCCAAGAGACGACAGGCGATGGCTACACCTTC.

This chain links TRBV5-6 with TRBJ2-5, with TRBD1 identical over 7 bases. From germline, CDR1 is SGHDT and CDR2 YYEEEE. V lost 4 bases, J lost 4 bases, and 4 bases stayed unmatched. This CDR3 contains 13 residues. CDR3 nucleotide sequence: TGTGCCAGCAGCCCTGGGGACAGAGAGACCCAGTACTTC. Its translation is CASSPGDRETQYF.

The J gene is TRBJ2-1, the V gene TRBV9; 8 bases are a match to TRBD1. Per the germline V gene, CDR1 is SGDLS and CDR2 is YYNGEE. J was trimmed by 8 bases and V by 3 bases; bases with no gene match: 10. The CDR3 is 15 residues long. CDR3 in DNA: TGTGCCAGCAGCGAGGGAAACCACAGGGGGGATGAGCAGTTCTTC. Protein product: CASSEGNHRGDEQFF.

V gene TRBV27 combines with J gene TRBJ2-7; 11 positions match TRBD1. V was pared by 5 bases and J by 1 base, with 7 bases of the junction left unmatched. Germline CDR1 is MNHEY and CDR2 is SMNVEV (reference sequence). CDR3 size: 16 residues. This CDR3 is CASSLSGTGGSYEQYF. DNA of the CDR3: TGTGCCAGCAGTCTCTCCGGGACAGGGGGATCCTACGAGCAGTACTTC.

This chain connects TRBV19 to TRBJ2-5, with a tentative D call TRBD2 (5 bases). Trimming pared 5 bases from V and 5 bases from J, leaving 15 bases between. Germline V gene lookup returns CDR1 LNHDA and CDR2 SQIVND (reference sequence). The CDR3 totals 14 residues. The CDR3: CASSPRTEAETQYF. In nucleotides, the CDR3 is TGTGCCAGTAGTCCCAGGACTGAAGCGGAGACCCAGTACTTC.

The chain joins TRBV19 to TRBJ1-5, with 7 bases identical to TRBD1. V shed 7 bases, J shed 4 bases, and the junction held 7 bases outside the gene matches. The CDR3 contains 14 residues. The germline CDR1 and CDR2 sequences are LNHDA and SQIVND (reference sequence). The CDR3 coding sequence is TGTGCCAGTACCGAAGGGACAGTAAATCAGCCCCAGCATTTT. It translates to CASTEGTVNQPQHF.

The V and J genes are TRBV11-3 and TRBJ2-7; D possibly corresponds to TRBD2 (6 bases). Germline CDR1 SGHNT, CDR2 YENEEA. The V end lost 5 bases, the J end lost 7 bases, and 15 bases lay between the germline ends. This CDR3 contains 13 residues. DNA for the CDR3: TGTGCCAGCAGCCGGGAGCCGGGGGTAGAGCAGTACTTC. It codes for CASSREPGVEQYF.

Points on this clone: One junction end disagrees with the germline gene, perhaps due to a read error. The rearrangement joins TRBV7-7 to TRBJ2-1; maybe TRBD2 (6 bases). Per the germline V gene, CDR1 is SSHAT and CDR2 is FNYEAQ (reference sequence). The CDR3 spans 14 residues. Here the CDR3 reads CASSFGGTYNEQFF. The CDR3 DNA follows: TGTGCTAGCAGCTTCGGGGGAACCTACAATGAGCAGTTCTTC.

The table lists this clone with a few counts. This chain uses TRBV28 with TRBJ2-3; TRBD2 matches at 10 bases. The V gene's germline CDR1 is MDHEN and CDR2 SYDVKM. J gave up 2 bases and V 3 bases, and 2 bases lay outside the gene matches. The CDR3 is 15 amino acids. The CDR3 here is CASSFGTSDTDTQYF. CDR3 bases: TGTGCCAGCAGTTTTGGGACTAGCGACACAGATACGCAGTATTTT.

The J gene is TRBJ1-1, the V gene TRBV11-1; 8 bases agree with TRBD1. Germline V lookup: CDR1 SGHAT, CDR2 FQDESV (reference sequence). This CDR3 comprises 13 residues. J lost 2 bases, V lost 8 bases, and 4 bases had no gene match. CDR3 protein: CASGTGGNTEAFF. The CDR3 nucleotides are TGTGCCAGCGGGACAGGAGGCAACACTGAAGCTTTCTTT.

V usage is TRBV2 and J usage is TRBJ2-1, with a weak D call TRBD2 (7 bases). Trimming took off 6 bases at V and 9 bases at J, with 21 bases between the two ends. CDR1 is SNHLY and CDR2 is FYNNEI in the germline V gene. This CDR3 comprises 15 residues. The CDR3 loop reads CASRLGAGVSSEQFF. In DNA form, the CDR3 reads TGTGCCAGCAGGCTGGGGGCGGGAGTCTCTAGTGAGCAGTTCTTC.

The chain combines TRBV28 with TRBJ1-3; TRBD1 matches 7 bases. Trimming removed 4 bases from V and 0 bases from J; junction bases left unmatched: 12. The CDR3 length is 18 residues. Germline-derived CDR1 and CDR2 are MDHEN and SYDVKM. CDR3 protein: CASSSGRTGSYSGNTIYF. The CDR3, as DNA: TGTGCCAGCAGTTCGGGGCGGACAGGATCCTACTCTGGAAACACCATATATTTT.

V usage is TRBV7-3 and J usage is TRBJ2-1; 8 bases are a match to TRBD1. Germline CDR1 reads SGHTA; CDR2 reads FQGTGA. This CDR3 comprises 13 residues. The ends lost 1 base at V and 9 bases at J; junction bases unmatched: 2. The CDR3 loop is CASSLNQGAEQFF. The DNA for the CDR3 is TGTGCCAGCAGCTTAAACCAGGGGGCTGAGCAGTTCTTC.

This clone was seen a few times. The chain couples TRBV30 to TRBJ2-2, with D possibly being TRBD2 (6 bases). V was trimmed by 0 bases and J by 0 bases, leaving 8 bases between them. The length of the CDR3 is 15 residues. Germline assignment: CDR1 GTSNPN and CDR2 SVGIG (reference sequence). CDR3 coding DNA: TGTGCCTGGAGTGTACTAGCCTCGAACACCGGGGAGCTGTTTTTT. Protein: CAWSVLASNTGELFF.

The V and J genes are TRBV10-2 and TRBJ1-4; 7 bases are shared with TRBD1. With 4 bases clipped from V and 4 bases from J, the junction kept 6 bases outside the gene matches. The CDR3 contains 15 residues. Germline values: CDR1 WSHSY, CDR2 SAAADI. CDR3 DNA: TGCGCCAGCAGTGCCCTGGGACAGCGTAATGAAAAACTGTTTTTT. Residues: CASSALGQRNEKLFF.